In its sample, the clone carrying this T cell receptor (beta chain) was seen many times. This record belongs to a study of T-cell reconstitution after alpha-beta-depleted transplantation in children. A library of TCRbeta sequences, prepared with unique molecular identifiers, was generated. TCRdb re-analysed the PCR reads in MiXCR, keeping a single row per CDR3 protein. The data contain around 93,000 distinct CDR3 sequences, 7.5% to 9.5% of them seen just once; the ten biggest clones take up about 7%. Germline V gives CDR1 LNHNV, CDR2 YYDKDF (reference sequence). The CDR3 has 13 amino acids. Trimming stripped 4 bases from V and 11 bases from J, with 15 bases between.

The source material was PBMCs from the stem cell graft donor, sampled from the stem cell graft. The sequence was collected from a human donor who donated a stem cell graft to a child with congenital amegakaryocytic thrombocytopenia. V is TRBV15 and J is TRBJ2-1; D might be TRBD1 or TRBD2, each matching 6 bases. CDR3 loop: CATSTTVGGKQFF. CDR3 in DNA: TGTGCCACCAGCACCACTGTCGGGGGCAAGCAGTTCTTC.